Included here is one T cell receptor (beta chain) sequence, with context. Its antigen is currently unknown. Only in-frame clones appear in the TCRdb table, and some are missing; sequencing was by immunoSEQ multiplex PCR. The top ten hold 2% to 3% of the sample, which has roughly 100,000 clones, 87% seen once. The source of the sample is a study of T cell responses to AZD1222 COVID-19 vaccine. Whole-study results and caveats: Donors were mostly white British, more females; clonal diversity possibly underestimated. Unmutated variant regions reportedly attract nearly half of all spike-specific TCRs. With dominance at 160-218 and 743-854, vaccine-associated CD4 TCRs spanned spike. Following two doses of AZD1222, Spike-specific TCR breadth and depth rose.

Germline trimming cut 6 bases from V and 2 bases from J; bases unmatched to any gene: 4. Looked up from germline, CDR1 is LGHDT and CDR2 is YNNKEL (reference sequence). This CDR3 has 15 amino acids. This clonotype originated in an adult who received the AZD1222 COVID-19 vaccine. J is TRBJ2-6 and V is TRBV3-1 (or the pseudogene TRBV3-2); 7 bases are a match to TRBD2. Sequencing used peripheral blood, obtained 28 days after the second AZD1222 dose. CDR3 DNA sequence: TGTGCCAGCAGTCCTGGGGGGGCTGGGGCCAACGTCCTGACTTTC. Translated: CASSPGGAGANVLTF.